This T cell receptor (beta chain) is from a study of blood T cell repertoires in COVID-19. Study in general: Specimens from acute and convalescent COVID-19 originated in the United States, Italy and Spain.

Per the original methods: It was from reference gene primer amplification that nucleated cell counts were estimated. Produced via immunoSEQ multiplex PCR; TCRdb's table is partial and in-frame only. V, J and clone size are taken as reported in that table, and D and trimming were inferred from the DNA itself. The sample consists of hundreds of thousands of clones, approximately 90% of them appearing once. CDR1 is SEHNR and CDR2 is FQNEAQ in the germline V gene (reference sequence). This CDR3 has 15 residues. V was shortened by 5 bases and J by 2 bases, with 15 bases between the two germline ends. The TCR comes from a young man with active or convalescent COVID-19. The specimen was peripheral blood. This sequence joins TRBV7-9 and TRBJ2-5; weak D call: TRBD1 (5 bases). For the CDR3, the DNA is TGTGCCAGCAGCAATTCTAGGGGTTGGCAAGAGACCCAGTACTTC. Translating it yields CASSNSRGWQETQYF.